This TCR beta chain was documented in a study of T-cell memory formation after mild COVID-19. This clonotype was seen more than once but under ten times. TCRdb re-analysed the 5' RACE reads in MiXCR, keeping a single row per CDR3 protein. The profile shows about 470,000 distinct CDR3 sequences, around a quarter of them singletons. Per the germline V gene, CDR1 is KGHSH and CDR2 is LQKENI. There are 13 residues in the CDR3. Between the trimmed V and J ends, which lost 6 bases and 8 bases, there was a span of 14 bases. What was sequenced was PBMCs or a T cell subset sorted from them (not recorded which). The TCR sequence derives from an adult woman who had mild COVID-19 (a few samples of this study predate the infection). Cell type and time point are not known. The chain employs TRBV18 and TRBJ2-4; D gene uncertain. The CDR3 is CASSLSQLDIQYF. The CDR3 DNA sequence: TGTGCCAGCTCTCTAAGCCAGCTTGACATTCAGTACTTC.